This TCR beta chain derives from a study of shared clonotypes between healthy human individuals. Study as a whole: CD8 memory received one plate per donor, CD8 naive two, CD4 memory three and CD4 naive three.

Generated by immunoSEQ multiplex PCR, the TCRdb table keeps only in-frame clones and is missing some. This table holds some 2,000,000 clones, approximately 95% found once. The CDR3 spans 17 residues. V was trimmed by 0 bases and J by 1 base, leaving 15 bases between them. Germline V CDR1 and CDR2: MNHEY, SMNVEV (reference sequence). The clonotype originates from a man younger than 35 in good health. Sequenced sample: naive CD4+ T cells sorted from blood. Subset here: CD45RA+ positively selected. This chain joins TRBV27 and TRBJ1-2; the D is unclear. CDR3 region: CASSLSFSVGVNYGYTF. The CDR3, as DNA: TGTGCCAGCAGTTTATCTTTCTCGGTTGGGGTTAACTATGGCTACACCTTC.